These T cell receptor beta chains were read from a single sample in a study of cytomegalovirus exposure and HLA in healthy donors. Using immunoSEQ multiplex PCR, the repertoire was profiled, and TCRdb retains in-frame clones only, with some absent. The repertoire consists of more than 140,000 clones, with about 89% occurring once and the leading ten covering 3.3%. The sample was PBMCs. The origin of the receptors is a woman under 30 in good health and CMV-seropositive. Each CDR3 is given without its conserved first and last residue. The size entry is marked missing in some rows and otherwise reads once, few, many or a size class.

J gene: TRBJ2-3
clone size: once
V gene: TRBV29-1
CDR3 protein: SAQSGNTQY

J gene: TRBJ2-2
clone size: NA
V gene: TRBV29-1
CDR3 protein: SVGSLFAGTGELF

J gene: TRBJ1-2
clone size: NA
V gene: TRBV20-1
CDR3 protein: SAWTDYGYT

J gene: TRBJ1-1
clone size: NA
V gene: TRBV28
CDR3 protein: ASRKGTGGEAF

J gene: TRBJ2-7
clone size: once
V gene: TRBV11-3
CDR3 protein: ASSLAGLAGGYEQY

J gene: TRBJ2-4
clone size: NA
V gene: TRBV4-2
CDR3 protein: ASSQVGDRVVIIQY

J gene: TRBJ2-1
clone size: NA
V gene: TRBV11-3
CDR3 protein: ASSFTLLAGAEQF

J gene: TRBJ2-7
clone size: NA
V gene: TRBV18
CDR3 protein: ASSPPSPRTYEQY

J gene: TRBJ2-1
clone size: NA
V gene: TRBV7-9
CDR3 protein: ASSLTGGEQF

J gene: TRBJ1-5
clone size: NA
V gene: TRBV2
CDR3 protein: ASSQGGQGSQPQH

J gene: TRBJ2-5
clone size: NA
V gene: TRBV9
CDR3 protein: ASSPQGLAGSGHLETQY

J gene: TRBJ1-4
clone size: NA
V gene: TRBV5-1
CDR3 protein: ASSLGQDEKLF

J gene: TRBJ2-7
clone size: NA
V gene: TRBV25-1
CDR3 protein: ASSKALTMSEQY

J gene: TRBJ1-5
clone size: NA
V gene: TRBV2
CDR3 protein: ASRKTGDDQPQH

J gene: TRBJ2-7
clone size: NA
V gene: TRBV7-9
CDR3 protein: ASSSLAGGPDYEQY

J gene: TRBJ2-3
clone size: NA
V gene: TRBV5-1
CDR3 protein: ASTLVDTQY

J gene: TRBJ1-4
clone size: NA
V gene: TRBV6-1
CDR3 protein: ASRPGDFNEKLF

J gene: TRBJ2-7
clone size: NA
V gene: TRBV7-6
CDR3 protein: ASRVNGDSYEQY

J gene: TRBJ2-7
clone size: NA
V gene: TRBV10-3
CDR3 protein: AISLKAGTSGYEQY

J gene: TRBJ2-5
clone size: NA
V gene: TRBV13
CDR3 protein: ASSLGTGTQETQY

J gene: TRBJ2-5
clone size: NA
V gene: TRBV18
CDR3 protein: ASSPPPYGETQY

J gene: TRBJ2-3
clone size: NA
V gene: TRBV19
CDR3 protein: ASSISLGANGDTQY

J gene: TRBJ2-2
clone size: NA
V gene: TRBV6-1
CDR3 protein: ASRKRDLTGELF

J gene: TRBJ2-7
clone size: NA
V gene: TRBV18
CDR3 protein: ASSRSLAEGQY

J gene: TRBJ2-7
clone size: NA
V gene: TRBV29-1
CDR3 protein: SVGTRSEQY

J gene: TRBJ2-1
clone size: NA
V gene: TRBV18
CDR3 protein: ASSSGQRTLEDNEQF

J gene: TRBJ2-7
clone size: NA
V gene: TRBV6-1
CDR3 protein: ASSEEGTGYEQY